Sequencing of this T cell receptor beta chain was carried out in a study of cytotoxic CD8 clonotypes in ibrutinib-treated CLL. On the study more broadly: When averaged across all of the samples, the counts came to roughly 240,000 productive templates and about 95,000 productive rearrangements.

Overall study findings and caveats: Elevated clonality accompanied ibrutinib response, with a return toward baseline values at progression. Baseline-level clonality went beyond age-matched healthy donors and moved in step with circulating CD8+ T-cell counts.

This table comes from immunoSEQ multiplex PCR, and its TCRdb copy is limited to in-frame clones, with some not included. The profile shows tens of thousands of clones, roughly 49% of them singletons. This clone has a handful of counts. Its antigen is not known. CDR3 length: 15 residues. V shed 1 base, J shed 5 bases, and the junction held 2 bases outside the gene matches. CDR1 MGHRA and CDR2 YSYEKL come from the germline V gene. The TCR was taken from a human donor with chronic lymphocytic leukemia. V and J are TRBV4-1 and TRBJ2-2, with 9 bases that match TRBD2. The sample consisted of PBMCs, taken before ibrutinib treatment. The CDR3 sequence is CASSQGLAGTGELFF. The CDR3 DNA follows: TGCGCCAGCAGCCAAGGGCTAGCGGGGACCGGGGAGCTGTTTTTT.